This T cell receptor beta chain originates from a study of metastatic and nonmetastatic thyroid tumors. Study as a whole: Repertoires from malignant and benign thyroid patients were compared across blood and tumor or nodule tissue. Study results and limitations: It was reported that TCR beta diversity was significantly higher in malignant thyroid tumors than benign nodules, in blood and tumor.

This clone was seen at least ten times. Its target is unknown. In the original workflow: A papillary thyroid cancer distant-metastasis classifier was built from CDR3 differences across clinicopathological groups. TCRdb recomputed clones from the PCR reads via MiXCR. These V and J calls derive from TCRdb rather than the authors' analysis. The sample has 20,000 or so clones, about 11% seen once; the top ten hold approximately 8%. All patients were treatment-naive before thyroid surgery. The V gene's germline CDR1 is SGHTA and CDR2 FQGNSA. Unmatched junction bases numbered 4, after V lost 5 bases and J lost 8 bases. The CDR3 is 12 amino acids.

The sample taken for sequencing was blood. This TCR was sampled from a female donor with papillary thyroid cancer or a benign thyroid nodule (not recorded which). Some clones in this sample may be carry-over from other donors' samples. The chain joins TRBV7-2 to TRBJ1-1; 8 nucleotides line up with TRBD1. This chain's CDR3 is CASSRDRGEAFF. The CDR3 nucleotides read TGTGCCAGCAGCCGCGACAGGGGAGAAGCTTTCTTT.